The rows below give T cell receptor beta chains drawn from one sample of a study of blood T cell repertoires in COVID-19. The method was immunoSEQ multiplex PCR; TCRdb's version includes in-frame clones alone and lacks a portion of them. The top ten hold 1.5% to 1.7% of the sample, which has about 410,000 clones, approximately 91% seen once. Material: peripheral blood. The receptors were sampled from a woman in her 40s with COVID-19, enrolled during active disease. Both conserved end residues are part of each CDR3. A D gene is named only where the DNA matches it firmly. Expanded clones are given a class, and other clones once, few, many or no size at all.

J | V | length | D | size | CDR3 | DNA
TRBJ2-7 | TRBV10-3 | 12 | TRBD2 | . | CAIRGGGDEQYF | TGTGCCATCAGGGGGGGAGGGGACGAGCAGTACTTC
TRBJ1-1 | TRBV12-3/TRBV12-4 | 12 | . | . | CASSNIHTEAFF | TGTGCCAGCAGCAACATACACACTGAAGCTTTCTTT
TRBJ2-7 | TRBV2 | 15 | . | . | CASSEAPQTVYEQYF | TGTGCCAGCAGTGAAGCGCCGCAGACAGTTTACGAGCAGTACTTC
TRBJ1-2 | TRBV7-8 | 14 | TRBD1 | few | CASSLRTGQYGYTF | TGTGCCAGCAGCTTAAGGACAGGGCAATATGGCTACACCTTC
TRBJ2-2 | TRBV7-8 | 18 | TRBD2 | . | CASSLRLTGGTNTGELFF | TGTGCCAGCAGCCTCCGTTTGACGGGGGGTACGAACACCGGGGAGCTGTTTTTT
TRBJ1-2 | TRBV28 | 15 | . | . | CASWDTGRANYGYTF | TGTGCCAGTTGGGACACTGGACGAGCTAACTATGGCTACACCTTC
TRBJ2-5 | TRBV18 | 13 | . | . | CASSPGGGETQYF | TGTGCCAGCTCACCAGGGGGCGGTGAGACCCAGTACTTC
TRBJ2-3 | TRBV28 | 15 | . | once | CASSSIQGLTDTQYF | TGTGCCAGCAGTTCGATACAGGGTTTAACAGATACGCAGTATTTT
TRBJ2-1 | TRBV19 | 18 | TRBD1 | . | CASSIIRQGDRNYNEQFF | TGTGCCAGTAGTATTATCCGACAGGGGGACAGAAATTACAATGAGCAGTTCTTC
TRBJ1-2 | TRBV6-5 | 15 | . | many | CASSSLGVGNYGYTF | TGTGCCAGCAGTTCCTTAGGGGTAGGGAACTATGGCTACACCTTC
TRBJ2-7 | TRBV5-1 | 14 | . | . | CASSLGGQLYEQYF | TGCGCCAGCAGCTTAGGCGGACAACTATACGAGCAGTACTTC
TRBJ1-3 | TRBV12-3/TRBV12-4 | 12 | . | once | CASSLDGSTIYF | TGTGCCAGCAGTTTAGATGGTAGCACCATATATTTT
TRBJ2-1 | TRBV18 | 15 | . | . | CASSPSGFSYNEQFF | TGTGCCAGCTCACCATCGGGGTTCTCCTACAATGAGCAGTTCTTC
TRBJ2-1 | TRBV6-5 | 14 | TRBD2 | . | CASRPGLANNEQFF | TGTGCCAGCAGACCGGGACTAGCGAACAATGAGCAGTTCTTC
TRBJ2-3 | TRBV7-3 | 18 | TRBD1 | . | CASSPTLRDRGKADTQYF | TGTGCCAGCAGCCCCACTCTTAGGGACAGGGGGAAGGCGGATACGCAGTATTTT
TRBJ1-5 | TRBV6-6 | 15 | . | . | CASSYSMGANQPQHF | TGTGCCAGCAGTTACTCTATGGGGGCTAATCAGCCCCAGCATTTT
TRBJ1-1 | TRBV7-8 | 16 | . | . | CASSPSSGGMNTEAFF | TGTGCCAGCAGCCCAAGCAGCGGTGGCATGAACACTGAAGCTTTCTTT
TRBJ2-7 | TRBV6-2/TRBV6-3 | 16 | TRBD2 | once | CASSSTVGRGAYEQYF | TGTGCCAGCAGTTCCACGGTGGGGAGGGGAGCCTACGAGCAGTACTTC
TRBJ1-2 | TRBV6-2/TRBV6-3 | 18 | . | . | CASSYSNVNGQEWYGYTF | TGTGCCAGCAGTTACTCGAACGTCAACGGCCAGGAATGGTATGGCTACACCTTC
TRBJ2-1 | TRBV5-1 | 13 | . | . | CASSATGYNEQFF | TGCGCCAGCAGCGCAACAGGGTACAATGAGCAGTTCTTC
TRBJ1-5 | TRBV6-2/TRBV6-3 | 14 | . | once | CASSSRVYNQPQHF | TGTGCCAGCAGTTCCAGGGTATACAATCAGCCCCAGCATTTT
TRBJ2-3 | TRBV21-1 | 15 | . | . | CATVSDGGGTDTQYF | TGTGCCACCGTCTCTGACGGGGGGGGAACAGATACGCAGTATTTT
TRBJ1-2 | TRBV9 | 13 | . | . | CASSVRVDDGYTF | TGTGCCAGCAGCGTACGGGTGGATGATGGCTACACCTTC
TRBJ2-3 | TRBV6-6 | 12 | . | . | CASRRTANTQYF | TGTGCCAGCAGAAGGACAGCCAATACGCAGTATTTT
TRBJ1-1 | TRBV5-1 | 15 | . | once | CASSPSPGLGTEAFF | TGCGCCAGCAGCCCATCCCCGGGACTGGGCACTGAAGCTTTCTTT
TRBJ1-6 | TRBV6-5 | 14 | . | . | CASRAQGPNSPLHF | TGTGCCAGCCGAGCACAGGGACCTAATTCACCCCTCCACTTT
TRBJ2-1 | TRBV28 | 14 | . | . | CASRPTGRYNEQFF | TGTGCCAGCAGGCCGACAGGACGCTACAATGAGCAGTTCTTC
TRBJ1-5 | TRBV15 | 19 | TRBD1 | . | CATSRDLLSSTGGLQPQHF | TGTGCCACCAGCAGAGATCTTCTGTCCAGCACAGGGGGCCTTCAGCCCCAGCATTTT
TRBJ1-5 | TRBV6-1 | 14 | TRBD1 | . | CASSEAGGGQPQHF | TGTGCCAGCAGTGAGGCAGGGGGCGGACAGCCCCAGCATTTT
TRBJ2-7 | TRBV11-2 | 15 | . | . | CASSLDLSVAYEQYF | TGTGCCAGCAGCTTAGACCTCAGCGTAGCCTACGAGCAGTACTTC
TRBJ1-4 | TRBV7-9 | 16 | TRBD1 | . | CASSFILDRGNEKLFF | TGTGCCAGCAGCTTTATCCTGGACAGGGGGAACGAAAAACTGTTTTTT
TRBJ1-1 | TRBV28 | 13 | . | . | CASKTLGATEAFF | TGTGCCAGCAAAACCTTAGGAGCCACTGAAGCTTTCTTT
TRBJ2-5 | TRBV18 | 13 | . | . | CASSPLAIETQYF | TGTGCCAGCTCACCACTAGCGATAGAGACCCAGTACTTC
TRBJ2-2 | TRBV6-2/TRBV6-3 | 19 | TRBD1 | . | CASSSGQGPPRGNTGELFF | TGTGCCAGCAGTTCGGGACAGGGGCCACCCAGGGGTAACACCGGGGAGCTGTTTTTT
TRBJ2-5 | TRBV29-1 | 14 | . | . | CSVRLPTAQETQYF | TGCAGCGTCCGTTTGCCGACAGCACAAGAGACCCAGTACTTC
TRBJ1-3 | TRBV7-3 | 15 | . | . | CASSFRGNEGNTIYF | TGTGCCAGCAGCTTCCGGGGTAATGAAGGAAACACCATATATTTT
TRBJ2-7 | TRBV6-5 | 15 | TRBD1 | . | CASSSSRQGSYEQYF | TGTGCCAGCAGTTCCTCCCGACAGGGTTCCTACGAGCAGTACTTC
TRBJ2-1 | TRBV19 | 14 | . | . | CASSEVPMVDEQFF | TGTGCCAGTAGCGAGGTCCCGATGGTGGATGAGCAGTTCTTC
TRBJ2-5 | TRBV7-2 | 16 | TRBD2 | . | CASSLQGTSGGETQYF | TGTGCCAGCAGCTTACAGGGGACTAGCGGGGGAGAGACCCAGTACTTC
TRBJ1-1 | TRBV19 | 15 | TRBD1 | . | CASSMNRGRGTEAFF | TGTGCCAGTAGTATGAACAGGGGAAGGGGAACTGAAGCTTTCTTT
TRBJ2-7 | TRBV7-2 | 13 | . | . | CASSLERLFEQYF | TGTGCCAGCAGCTTAGAAAGACTTTTCGAGCAGTACTTC
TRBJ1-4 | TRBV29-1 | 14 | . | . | CSVRRHLGDEKLFF | TGCAGCGTGCGTCGGCACCTCGGGGATGAAAAACTGTTTTTT
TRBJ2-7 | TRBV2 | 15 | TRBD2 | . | CASSENLAGPLEQYF | TGTGCCAGCAGTGAAAACCTAGCGGGTCCCCTCGAGCAGTACTTC
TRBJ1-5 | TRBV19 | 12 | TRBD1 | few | CASGTGNQPQHF | TGTGCCAGTGGGACAGGGAATCAGCCCCAGCATTTT
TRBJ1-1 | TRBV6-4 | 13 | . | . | CASTREAGSEAFF | TGTGCCAGCACCAGGGAGGCGGGGTCTGAAGCTTTCTTT
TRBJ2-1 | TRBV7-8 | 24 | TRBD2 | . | CASSLPRARPRLAGDNYSYNEQFF | TGTGCCAGCAGCCTACCCCGAGCGAGGCCCCGACTAGCGGGAGACAATTACTCCTACAATGAGCAGTTCTTC
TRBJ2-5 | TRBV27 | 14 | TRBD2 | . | CASSDSGPQETQYF | TGTGCCAGCAGCGATAGCGGGCCCCAAGAGACCCAGTACTTC
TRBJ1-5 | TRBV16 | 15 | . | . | CASSQSGLYNQPQHF | TGTGCCAGCAGCCAATCGGGACTGTACAATCAGCCCCAGCATTTT
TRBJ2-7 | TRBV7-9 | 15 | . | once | CASSLYRAVPYEQYF | TGTGCCAGCAGCCTATACAGGGCCGTCCCCTACGAGCAGTACTTC
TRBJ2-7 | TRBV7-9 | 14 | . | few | CASIQHVQAGEQYF | TGTGCCAGCATCCAACACGTGCAGGCGGGCGAGCAGTACTTC
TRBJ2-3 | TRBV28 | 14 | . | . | CASSLYRGTDTQYF | TGTGCCAGCAGTTTATACAGAGGGACAGATACGCAGTATTTT
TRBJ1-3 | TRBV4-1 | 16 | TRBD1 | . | CASSHLAGTGGNTIYF | TGCGCCAGCAGCCATTTAGCCGGGACAGGGGGAAACACCATATATTTT
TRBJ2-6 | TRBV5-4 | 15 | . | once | CASSFTGSGANVLTF | TGTGCCAGCAGCTTTACAGGGAGTGGGGCCAACGTCCTGACTTTC
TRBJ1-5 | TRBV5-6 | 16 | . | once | CASSFRQVDPNQPQHF | TGTGCCAGCAGCTTCAGGCAGGTCGACCCCAATCAGCCCCAGCATTTT